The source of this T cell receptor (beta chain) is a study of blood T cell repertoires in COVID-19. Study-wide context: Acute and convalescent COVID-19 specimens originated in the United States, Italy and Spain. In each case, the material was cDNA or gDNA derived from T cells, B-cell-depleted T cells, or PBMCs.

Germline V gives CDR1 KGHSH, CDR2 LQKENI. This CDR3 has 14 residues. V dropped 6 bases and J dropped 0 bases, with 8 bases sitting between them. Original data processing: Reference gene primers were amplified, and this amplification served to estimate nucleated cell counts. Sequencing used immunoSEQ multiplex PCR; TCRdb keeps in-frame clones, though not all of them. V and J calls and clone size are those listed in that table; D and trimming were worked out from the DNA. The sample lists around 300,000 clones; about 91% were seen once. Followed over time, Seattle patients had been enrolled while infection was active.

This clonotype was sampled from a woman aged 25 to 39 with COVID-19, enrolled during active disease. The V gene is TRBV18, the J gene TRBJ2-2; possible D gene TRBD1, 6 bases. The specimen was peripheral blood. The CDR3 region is CASSGTTNTGELFF. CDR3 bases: TGTGCCAGCTCCGGGACAACGAACACCGGGGAGCTGTTTTTT.